This TCR beta chain was profiled in a study of T-cell reconstitution after alpha-beta-depleted transplantation in children. General study results and limits: T-cell counts and diversity were attributed mostly to newly produced T cells one year after transplant. Reports say that about two months after transplant, the alpha-beta T cells came out of several hundred graft clones that had expanded. At day 60, the high TCRbeta diversity found in some patients originated from recipient T cells and thymic progenitors that had survived.

The library targeted TCRbeta and was prepared with unique molecular identifiers. TCRdb processed the PCR reads anew with MiXCR; each CDR3 protein has one entry. The data hold hundreds of thousands of distinct CDR3 sequences, with 6.5% to 10% observed a single time. This CDR3 region has 14 residues. V lost 5 bases and J lost 4; bases outside the gene matches: 6. Many counts were recorded for this clonotype. Antigen specificity is unknown. The chain links TRBV12-3 or TRBV12-4 to TRBJ2-5; TRBD2 aligns across 8 bases. The input for sequencing was PBMCs, mostly from graft donor cells, taken 180 days after TCRalphabeta/CD19-depleted stem cell transplant. This clonotype originated in a male patient younger than 18 who had a stem cell transplant for acute lymphoblastic leukemia, so the T cells may come from the graft donor. CDR3 DNA: TGTGCCAGCAGTCAAGGACTAGCCGGAGAGACCCAGTACTTC. Translating gives CASSQGLAGETQYF.